Presented here are 21 T cell receptor beta chains from one specimen sequenced in a study of T cells in Graves' hyperthyroidism and ophthalmopathy. Amplification yielded TCR beta CDR3 regions, with RNA transcripts as the source. Researchers ran a first-round RT-PCR on the TCR CDR3 using the HTBI primer set. In TCRdb, the multiplex PCR reads were re-called with MiXCR into one record per CDR3 protein. The top ten hold more than 25% of the sample, which has nearly 750,000 distinct CDR3 sequences, around 40% seen once. Input material: blood. These receptors originate from a woman between 40 and 50 years old with Graves' hyperthyroidism.

The chain is built from TRBV7-1 and TRBJ1-2; TRBD1 aligns across 7 bases. TRBV7-1 has ORF status, its function being uncertain. V shed 4 bases and J 7 bases; nucleotides not matched to a gene: 9. CDR3 length: 14 residues. The CDR3 is CASSYRGQQAGYTF. In DNA form, the CDR3 reads TGTGCCAGCAGCTACCGGGGACAGCAGGCTGGCTACACCTTC.

This clonotype was recorded many times. The chain couples TRBV2 to TRBJ2-7; TRBD1 matches at 9 bases. From germline, CDR1 is SNHLY and CDR2 FYNNEI. The CDR3 contains 14 residues. Trimming at V came to 7 bases and at J to 4 bases, leaving 8 bases not matched to a gene. Here the CDR3 DNA reads TGTGCCAGCACCCGGGGGGACAGGGTGTACGAGCAGTACTTC. Translation gives CASTRGDRVYEQYF.

This clonotype was recorded a few times. The chain joins TRBV9 to TRBJ1-4; possibly TRBD1 for D (6 bases). The germline V gene has CDR1 SGDLS and CDR2 YYNGEE. The CDR3 consists of 15 residues. With 3 bases removed from V and 5 bases from J, the gap between germline ends came to 14 bases. The CDR3 is CASSEFEGENEKLFF. The CDR3 bases are TGTGCCAGCAGCGAATTCGAGGGGGAAAATGAAAAACTGTTTTTT.

About this clonotype: Since a much larger clone is just one base distant, this may be a read error. This chain connects TRBV20-1 to TRBJ1-5, with D possibly being TRBD1 (5 bases). The DNA end lines up better with TRBJ2-3; the J call may be wrong. The CDR3 extends over 12 amino acids. From germline, CDR1 is DFQATT and CDR2 SNEGSKA (reference sequence). CDR3 DNA sequence: TGCAGTGCTAGAGATCAGGGTCAGCCCCAGTATTTT. Translation: CSARDQGQPQYF.

V and J are TRBV10-1 and TRBJ1-1; D is unclear. The germline gives CDR1 WNHNN, CDR2 SYGVQD (reference sequence). Between the trimmed V and J ends, which lost 6 bases and 1 base, there was a span of 18 bases. The CDR3 totals 16 residues. The CDR3 loop reads CASSIRSTQTNTEAFF. The CDR3 bases are TGCGCCAGCAGCATAAGGTCTACTCAGACGAACACTGAAGCTTTCTTT.

The rearrangement links TRBV24-1 to TRBJ1-2; D unresolved. Deletions cut 4 bases from V and 8 bases from J, with 13 bases between. Germline V lookup: CDR1 KGHDR, CDR2 SFDVKD. This CDR3 is built from 13 residues. The CDR3 protein is CATSEGNCRGYTF. The CDR3, as DNA: TGTGCCACCAGTGAGGGAAACTGCAGGGGCTACACCTTC.

There are a few counts of this clonotype. J is TRBJ2-5 and V is TRBV29-1, with D perhaps matching TRBD1 (6 bases). Looked up from germline, CDR1 is SQVTM and CDR2 is ANQGSEA. The CDR3 spans 14 residues. V was shortened by 2 bases and J by 2 bases, with 12 bases between the two germline ends. Here the CDR3 DNA reads TGCAGCGTTGAAATTTGGGACATACAAGAGACCCAGTACTTC. It codes for CSVEIWDIQETQYF.

This clonotype showed up just a few times. The V call is TRBV7-2, the J call TRBJ2-2, with 13 bases matching TRBD2. From germline, CDR1 is SGHTA and CDR2 FQGNSA. The CDR3 extends over 17 amino acids. J lost 1 base, V lost 3 bases, and 2 bases had no gene match. The CDR3 protein is CASSLGLAGQNTGELFF. The CDR3 nucleotides are TGTGCCAGCAGCTTGGGACTAGCGGGACAGAACACCGGGGAGCTGTTTTTT.

A few counts support this clonotype. The chain employs TRBV6-2 or TRBV6-3 and TRBJ2-7, with 7 bases fitting TRBD1. Germline V gives CDR1 MNHEY, CDR2 SVGEGT. Germline trimming cut 5 bases from V and 3 bases from J; bases unmatched to any gene: 7. This CDR3 region has 14 residues. Written as DNA, the CDR3 is TGTGCCAGCAGTGAAGTCGGGACAGTCTACGAGCAGTACTTC. Protein: CASSEVGTVYEQYF.

With regard to this clonotype: The conserved phenylalanine or tryptophan normally closing the CDR3 is absent here, so this likely arose from a read error. The chain employs TRBV7-3 and TRBJ1-2; possible D gene TRBD1, 5 bases. This CDR3 spans 16 amino acids. Germline V gene sequence: CDR1 SGHTA, CDR2 FQGTGA. The V end lost 2 bases, the J end lost 3 bases, and 16 bases lay between the germline ends. CDR3 sequence (DNA): TGTGCCAGCAGCTTAGGCCACAGGAAGGGAGACTATGGCTACACCCTC. It translates to CASSLGHRKGDYGYTL.

The genes are TRBV7-2 and TRBJ2-2; TRBD2 agrees at 12 bases. Per the germline V gene, CDR1 is SGHTA and CDR2 is FQGNSA. This CDR3 is built from 19 residues. J was trimmed by 3 bases and V by 5 bases; bases with no gene match: 13. CDR3 sequence (DNA): TGTGCCAGCAGCCAAGAGCCCACTACTAGCGGGGGGTACACCGGGGAGCTGTTTTTT. This sequence encodes CASSQEPTTSGGYTGELFF.

At least ten counts were recorded for this clonotype. The chain combines TRBV15 with TRBJ2-5; D tentatively reads TRBD1 or TRBD2 (5 bases each). The length of the CDR3 is 13 residues. Trimming removed 7 bases from V and 3 bases from J, with 12 bases in between. Germline-derived CDR1 and CDR2 are LNHNV and YYDKDF (reference sequence). The CDR3 bases are TGTGCCACCACCGAGGGGCCGAAAGAGACCCAGTACTTC. Translating gives CATTEGPKETQYF. Supplemented by reference TRBV15 and TRBJ2-5, the full variable domain reads DAMVIQNPRYQVTQFGKPVTLSCSQTLNHNVMYWYQQKSSQAPKLLFHYYDKDFNNEADTPDNFQSRRPNTSFCFLDIRSPGLGDTAMYLCATTEGPKETQYFGPGTRLLVL.

This clonotype was picked up a small number of times. This sequence joins TRBV7-2 and TRBJ2-7, with TRBD2 as a possible D gene (7 bases). The V end was cut by 5 bases, the J end by 4 bases, with 15 bases between. The CDR3 has 14 amino acids. Germline V gives CDR1 SGHTA, CDR2 FQGNSA. The CDR3 is CASSPEGGNYEQYF. As DNA, the CDR3 is TGTGCCAGCAGCCCCGAGGGGGGGAATTACGAGCAGTACTTC.

The genes are TRBV2 and TRBJ2-1; no firm D call. CDR1 and CDR2 (germline): SNHLY, FYNNEI. V was pared by 7 bases and J by 3 bases, with 4 bases between. The CDR3 contains 11 residues. CDR3 sequence (DNA): TGTGCCAGCAAATTCTACAATGAGCAGTTCTTC. It is translated as CASKFYNEQFF.

The rearrangement links TRBV25-1 to TRBJ1-2, with D tentatively TRBD1 (5 bases). CDR1 and CDR2 (germline): MGHDK, SYGVNS. V was cut by 5 bases and J by 7 bases, with 23 bases left in between. The CDR3 contains 16 residues. The CDR3 DNA is TGTGCCAGCAGTCCCGAGTGGGCGAGGGGCTACGGTGGCTACACCTTC. Residues: CASSPEWARGYGGYTF.

This clonotype showed up just a few times. This chain joins TRBV7-9 and TRBJ1-3; perhaps TRBD1 as D (5 bases). V was cut by 5 bases and J by 0 bases, with 11 bases left in between. Germline-derived CDR1 and CDR2 are SEHNR and FQNEAQ (reference sequence). This CDR3 region has 15 residues. In DNA, the CDR3 is TGTGCCAGCAGCCGCACCGGGGGCTCTGGAAACACCATATATTTT. It specifies CASSRTGGSGNTIYF.

This clonotype showed up many times. The rearrangement uses TRBV29-1 and TRBJ1-2, with a possible D match to TRBD1 (6 bases). V was cut by 8 bases and J by 8 bases, with 15 bases left in between. CDR3 length: 11 amino acids. Germline V lookup: CDR1 SQVTM, CDR2 ANQGSEA. CDR3 protein: CSSDRDKGYTF. Written as DNA, the CDR3 is TGCAGCTCCGACCGGGACAAGGGCTACACCTTC.

The sample holds many counts of this clonotype. The chain combines TRBV7-9 with TRBJ1-4, with unresolved D. Deletions cut 4 bases from V and 6 bases from J, with 15 bases between. The CDR3 runs 15 residues. Germline lookup yields CDR1 SEHNR and CDR2 FQNEAQ (reference sequence). The CDR3 loop reads CASSSVGDAYEKLFF. DNA for the CDR3: TGTGCCAGCAGCTCGGTGGGTGACGCGTATGAAAAACTGTTTTTT. The whole variable domain, filled in from reference TRBV7-9 and TRBJ1-4, reads DTGVSQNPRHKITKRGQNVTFRCDPISEHNRLYWYRQTLGQGPEFLTYFQNEAQLEKSRLLSDRFSAERPKGSFSTLEIQRTEQGDSAMYLCASSSVGDAYEKLFFGSGTQLSVL.

This clonotype has only a few counts. V and J are TRBV7-2 and TRBJ1-5; 12 bases map to TRBD1. Germline values: CDR1 SGHTA, CDR2 FQGNSA. CDR3 length equals 16 residues. V dropped 4 bases and J dropped 7; count of bases not matched to a gene: 8. The CDR3 nucleotides are TGTGCCAGCAGCTACCGGGGACAGGGGGCTCGGCAGCCCCAGCATTTT. It encodes CASSYRGQGARQPQHF.

This clonotype was counted between two and nine times. This sequence joins TRBV20-1 and TRBJ1-1; tentatively, D is TRBD1 (6 bases). The CDR3 length is 12 residues. V lost 8 bases and J 1 base, leaving 11 bases between the germline ends. Germline V lookup: CDR1 DFQATT, CDR2 SNEGSKA (reference sequence). This CDR3 is CSPGGANTEAFF. In DNA form, the CDR3 reads TGCAGTCCCGGGGGGGCGAACACTGAAGCTTTCTTT.

On this clonotype itself: One base away lies a much larger clone, so this may be a sequencing read error. V usage is TRBV12-3 or TRBV12-4 and J usage is TRBJ2-5; 9 nucleotides agree with TRBD1. The CDR3 has 14 amino acids. Trimming cost V 6 bases and J 4 bases; bases outside gene matches: 6. This CDR3 is CASRSDRGAETQYF. In nucleotides, the CDR3 is TGTGCCAGCAGAAGTGACAGGGGGGCAGAGACCCAGTACTTC.